Each of the 4 T cell receptor beta chains below was sequenced from the same sample in a study of T cell changes during pregnancy in multiple sclerosis. This table comes from immunoSEQ multiplex PCR, and its TCRdb copy is limited to in-frame clones, with some not included. Of about 68,000 clones detected, about 89% appear once; the ten largest clones hold around 0.9%. This material consisted of peripheral blood, taken in the second trimester of pregnancy. These receptors originate from a female donor with multiple sclerosis, enrolled in a pregnancy study.

J is TRBJ1-4 and V is TRBV5-1; D ambiguous. This CDR3 is built from 14 residues. Germline V gene data show CDR1 as SGHRS and CDR2 as YFSETQ. V was pared by 5 bases and J by 5 bases, with 13 bases between. The DNA of the CDR3 is TGCGCCAGCAGGCACGGGTTTGGAAATGAAAAACTGTTTTTT. This gives the protein CASRHGFGNEKLFF. Based on the CDR3 plus reference TRBV5-1 and TRBJ1-4, the full variable domain is KAGVTQTPRYLIKTRGQQVTLSCSPISGHRSVSWYQQTPGQGLQFLFEYFSETQRNKGNFPGRFSGRQFSNSRSEMNVSTLELGDSALYLCASRHGFGNEKLFFGSGTQLSVL.

V is TRBV7-3 and J is TRBJ1-6, with TRBD1 matching over 9 bases. The V segment lost 6 bases and the J segment 13 bases; nucleotides outside the gene matches: 10. CDR3 length: 14 residues. The germline CDR1 and CDR2 sequences are SGHTA and FQGTGA. The CDR3: CASSLGQGKGPLHF. CDR3 in DNA: TGTGCCAGCAGTTTGGGACAGGGTAAAGGTCCCCTCCACTTT.

The J gene is TRBJ1-3, the V gene TRBV2; tentative D call: TRBD1 (5 bases). V lost 4 bases and J 0 bases, leaving 7 bases between the germline ends. CDR1 is SNHLY, CDR2 FYNNEI, per germline. This CDR3 contains 14 residues. For the CDR3, the DNA is TGTGCCAGCAGTGGACAGAGCTCTGGAAACACCATATATTTT. It codes for CASSGQSSGNTIYF.

V usage is TRBV7-2 and J usage is TRBJ2-7, with unresolved D. Trimming took off 2 bases at V and 4 bases at J, with 6 bases between the two ends. This CDR3 is built from 12 residues. Germline CDR1 SGHTA, CDR2 FQGNSA. CDR3 nucleotide sequence: TGTGCCAGCAGCTTAACAAGTTACGAGCAGTACTTC. Translated, it gives CASSLTSYEQYF.